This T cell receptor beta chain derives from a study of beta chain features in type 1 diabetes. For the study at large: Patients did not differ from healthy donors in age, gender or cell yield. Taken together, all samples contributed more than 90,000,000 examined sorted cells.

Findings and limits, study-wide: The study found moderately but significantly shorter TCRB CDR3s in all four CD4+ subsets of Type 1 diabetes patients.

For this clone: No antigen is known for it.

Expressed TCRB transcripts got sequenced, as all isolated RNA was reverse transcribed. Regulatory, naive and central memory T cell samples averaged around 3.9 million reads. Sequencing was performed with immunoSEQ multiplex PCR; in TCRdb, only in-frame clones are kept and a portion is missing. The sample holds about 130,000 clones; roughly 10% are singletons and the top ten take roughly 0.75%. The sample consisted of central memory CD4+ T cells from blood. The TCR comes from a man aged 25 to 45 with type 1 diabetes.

The CDR3 DNA reads as TGTGCCGTGGTAGCGGGGCTGACCTACGAGCAGTACTTC. The encoded protein is CAVVAGLTYEQYF. This sequence joins TRBV7-9 and TRBJ2-7; 8 bases fit TRBD2. CDR1 SEHNR and CDR2 FQNEAQ come from the germline V gene (reference sequence). V trimming: 11 bases; J trimming: 2 bases; junction bases outside the gene matches: 8. CDR3 size: 13 residues.